This T cell receptor beta chain was sequenced for a study of blood T cell repertoires in COVID-19. Study details: From the United States, Italy and Spain came samples of acute and convalescent COVID-19. PBMCs, B-cell-depleted T cells, or T cells provided the cDNA or gDNA that made up the material.

Categorization into cohorts depended on clinical history that participants reported. As handled by the study authors: Nucleated cell number was recorded as an estimate derived from reference gene primer amplification. Clones were read by immunoSEQ multiplex PCR, and TCRdb kept only the in-frame ones, dropping some. The V and J calls and clone size come from that table; D and trimming were worked out from the DNA. This table has around 300,000 clones, roughly 90% appearing once. Germline V gives CDR1 SGHRS, CDR2 YFSETQ. The CDR3 extends over 16 amino acids. Trimming cost V 3 bases and J 2 bases; bases outside gene matches: 7.

The clonotype originates from a woman aged 50 to 60 who had recovered from COVID-19. This chain links TRBV5-1 with TRBJ2-2, with 7 bases that match TRBD2. Sequencing used PBMCs or T cells enriched from blood (not recorded which). CDR3 nucleotide sequence: TGCGCCAGCAGCTACCTCGGACTAGATAACACCGGGGAGCTGTTTTTT. It codes for CASSYLGLDNTGELFF.